The 26 T cell receptor beta chains reported below all come from one sample, sequenced in a study of regulatory T cells in long-lasting Graves disease. Building of the TCR beta libraries involved iRepertoire HTBI primers and Arm-PCR of CDR3 regions. TCRdb reprocessed the multiplex PCR reads via MiXCR and lists one record per CDR3 protein. The data show 560,000 or so distinct CDR3 sequences, around 16% seen once. Time point in this sample: newly diagnosed GD, antithyroid drugs for less than 3 months. Extracted PBMC RNA gave rise to the TCR library. The data were also submitted as part of a second study, on T cells in Graves' hyperthyroidism and ophthalmopathy.

Sequenced material: peripheral blood mononuclear cells (PBMCs), taken at new diagnosis, from a patient treated with antithyroid drugs. The receptors derive from a man aged 18 to 29 with Graves disease.

This clonotype was seen repeatedly, ten times or more. The genes are TRBV28 and TRBJ2-7; the D gene is possibly TRBD1 (6 bases). Germline V gene sequence: CDR1 MDHEN, CDR2 SYDVKM. The CDR3 spans 13 residues. Trimming removed 8 bases from V and 3 bases from J, with 14 bases in between. Here the CDR3 reads CASCGGQFYEQYF. DNA for the CDR3: TGTGCCAGCTGTGGTGGACAGTTCTACGAGCAGTACTTC.

This clonotype occurred many times. The chain links TRBV11-2 to TRBJ2-3; D remains ambiguous. V lost 3 bases and J lost 3, with 16 bases in between. Per germline, CDR1 SGHAT and CDR2 FQNNGV. This CDR3 comprises 16 residues. In DNA, the CDR3 is TGTGCCAGCAGCTTTCCCAAATTAGGTGGTACAGATACGCAGTATTTT. Translated: CASSFPKLGGTDTQYF. The full variable domain, rest sourced from reference TRBV11-2 and TRBJ2-3, is EAGVAQSPRYKIIEKRQSVAFWCNPISGHATLYWYQQILGQGPKLLIQFQNNGVVDDSQLPKDRFSAERLKGVDSTLKIQPAKLEDSAVYLCASSFPKLGGTDTQYFGPGTRLTVL.

This clonotype appeared a few times. The J gene is TRBJ1-5, the V gene TRBV2; D possibly corresponds to TRBD1 (5 bases). V gave up 3 bases and J gave up 4 bases, with 10 bases separating them. The CDR3 loop spans 14 amino acids. Germline V gives CDR1 SNHLY, CDR2 FYNNEI. CDR3: CASSDSGGNQPQHF. As DNA, the CDR3 is TGTGCCAGCAGTGATTCGGGGGGAAATCAGCCCCAGCATTTT.

This chain links TRBV30 with TRBJ2-1; D is unclear. Per the germline V gene, CDR1 is GTSNPN and CDR2 is SVGIG (reference sequence). Trimming took off 5 bases at V and 0 bases at J, with 8 bases between the two ends. This CDR3 has 13 amino acids. CDR3 region: CAWDLSSYNEQFF. DNA of the CDR3: TGTGCCTGGGACTTGAGCTCCTACAATGAGCAGTTCTTC.

This clonotype occurred many times. The genes are TRBV2 and TRBJ1-1, with unresolved D. The CDR3 consists of 14 residues. The V and J ends lost 7 bases and 2 bases respectively, with 14 bases between them. Germline V gene lookup returns CDR1 SNHLY and CDR2 FYNNEI. CDR3 region: CASKVALRNTEAFF. The DNA of the CDR3 is TGTGCCAGCAAAGTGGCGCTCAGAAACACTGAAGCTTTCTTT.

This clonotype was observed many times. The V and J genes are TRBV27 and TRBJ1-1, with TRBD1 as a possible D gene (5 bases). The V gene's germline CDR1 is MNHEY and CDR2 SMNVEV (reference sequence). The V end was cut by 8 bases, the J end by 1 base, with 17 bases between. The length of the CDR3 is 15 residues. CDR3 region: CASVVEGPPNTEAFF. The CDR3 DNA is TGTGCCAGCGTGGTGGAGGGGCCCCCGAACACTGAAGCTTTCTTT.

About this clonotype itself: Only one base separates this from a far larger clonotype, so it likely reflects a read error. CDR3 in amino acids: CASSGSTSWKETQYF. The CDR3 coding sequence is TGTGCCAGCAGCGGATCCACTAGCTGGAAAGAGACCCAGTACTTC. The chain joins TRBV7-2 to TRBJ2-1; tentative D call: TRBD2 (6 bases). The end of the DNA aligns better with TRBJ2-5, so the J call may be wrong. The CDR3 has 15 residues. Germline CDR1 and CDR2: SGHTA and FQGNSA.

This clonotype was counted at least ten times. The rearrangement uses TRBV12-3 or TRBV12-4 and TRBJ1-1, with no clear D. This CDR3 is 13 amino acids long. The ends were cut back, 7 bases at V and 7 bases at J, with 16 bases in the middle. The CDR3 sequence is CASTERTPFEAFF. The DNA of the CDR3 is TGTGCCAGCACCGAGCGGACCCCATTTGAAGCTTTCTTT.

This clonotype was seen at least ten times. The chain carries TRBV7-8 and TRBJ2-2; perhaps TRBD2 as D (6 bases). V dropped 8 bases and J dropped 4 bases, with 20 bases sitting between them. CDR1 and CDR2 from the germline V gene are SGHVS and FQNEAQ. The CDR3 runs to 16 residues. In DNA, the CDR3 is TGTGCCAGCCTAGTGCGGGACTGGTCGGGCACCGGGGAGCTGTTTTTT. Protein sequence: CASLVRDWSGTGELFF.

The rearrangement uses TRBV9 and TRBJ2-1; 13 bases line up with TRBD2. In germline, CDR1 is SGDLS, CDR2 YYNGEE. The CDR3 consists of 18 residues. The J segment lost 1 base and the V segment lost 3 bases, leaving 7 bases of the junction unmatched. The CDR3 DNA reads TGTGCCAGCAGCGATTTCCCGGGACTAGCGGGATCCTACAATGAGCAGTTCTTC. Its protein is CASSDFPGLAGSYNEQFF. The whole variable domain, filled in from reference TRBV9 and TRBJ2-1, reads DSGVTQTPKHLITATGQRVTLRCSPRSGDLSVYWYQQSLDQGLQFLIQYYNGEERAKGNILERFSAQQFPDLHSELNLSSLELGDSALYFCASSDFPGLAGSYNEQFFGPGTRLTVL.

This clonotype has more than one count but fewer than ten. The rearrangement links TRBV4-2 to TRBJ1-2; 9 bases map to TRBD1. V was pared by 4 bases and J by 6 bases, with 6 bases of the junction left unmatched. This CDR3 has 14 residues. Germline assignment: CDR1 LGHNA and CDR2 YNFKEQ. The CDR3 nucleotides are TGTGCCAGCAGCCCGACAGGGGGTGTGAATGGCTACACCTTC. Residues: CASSPTGGVNGYTF.

With respect to this clonotype: A much bigger clone sits one base away, suggesting this may be a read error. CDR3 nucleotide sequence: TGTGCCAGCAGCGCCCGGGCCCCCTACGAGCGGTACTTC. This sequence encodes CASSARAPYERYF. This chain joins TRBV28 and TRBJ2-7; D call uncertain. Germline V gene lookup returns CDR1 MDHEN and CDR2 SYDVKM. CDR3 length equals 13 residues.

This clonotype was seen repeatedly, ten times or more. This chain joins TRBV20-1 and TRBJ1-5, with no clear D. V lost 3 bases to trimming and J lost 3 bases, with 9 bases between them. The CDR3 contains 13 residues. Germline CDR1 is DFQATT and CDR2 is SNEGSKA (reference sequence). The CDR3 nucleotides are TGCAGTGCTAGGATGGCTTACAATCAGCCCCAGCATTTT. This translates into CSARMAYNQPQHF.

As to this clonotype: Being one base from a much bigger clone, this may be a read error. Since no conserved phenylalanine or tryptophan closes the CDR3, a read error is the likely cause. The CDR3 spells CASSLAAQGAYEQYS. The CDR3 coding sequence is TGCGCCAGCAGCTTGGCCGCCCAGGGGGCTTACGAGCAGTACTCC. This chain connects TRBV11-2 to TRBJ2-7; 8 nucleotides match TRBD1. There are 15 residues in the CDR3. Looked up from germline, CDR1 is SGHAT and CDR2 is FQNNGV.

This clonotype was seen many times. The chain uses TRBV11-2 and TRBJ2-3; D remains unclear. CDR3 length: 12 residues. V was cut by 2 bases and J by 6 bases, with 6 bases left in between. Per the germline V gene, CDR1 is SGHAT and CDR2 is FQNNGV. CDR3 amino acids: CASSLMGDTQYF. In DNA form, the CDR3 reads TGTGCCAGCAGCTTAATGGGGGATACGCAGTATTTT.

In this sample, this clonotype turned up many times. The chain's CDR3 is CASSFGESYGYTF. In DNA, the CDR3 is TGTGCCAGCAGCTTCGGGGAGAGCTATGGCTACACCTTC. The chain links TRBV11-2 to TRBJ1-2; D not certain. Trimming stripped 3 bases from V and 4 bases from J, with 9 bases between. The CDR3 length is 13 residues. Germline V gives CDR1 SGHAT, CDR2 FQNNGV.

This clonotype has more than one count but fewer than ten. The genes are TRBV6-5 and TRBJ2-7, with 7 bases that match TRBD2. V lost 0 bases to trimming and J lost 5 bases; unmatched junction nucleotides: 13. The CDR3 sequence is 17 residues long. Germline V gene data show CDR1 as MNHEY and CDR2 as SVGAGI. For the CDR3, the DNA is TGTGCCAGCAGTTACTCGGCCCAGCGGGGAGTTCTAAACGAGCAGTACTTC. It is translated as CASSYSAQRGVLNEQYF.

The chain couples TRBV20-1 to TRBJ2-1; 13 bases are shared with TRBD2. The length of the CDR3 is 17 residues. V lost 5 bases, J lost 10 bases, and 17 bases stayed unmatched. From germline, CDR1 is DFQATT and CDR2 SNEGSKA (reference sequence). This chain's CDR3 is CSARAGTSGMEGGEQFF. The DNA of the CDR3 is TGCAGTGCTCGAGCCGGGACTAGCGGGATGGAGGGCGGGGAGCAGTTCTTC.

The chain couples TRBV7-2 to TRBJ2-7; TRBD2 matches 7 bases. Germline trimming cut 2 bases from V and 0 bases from J; bases unmatched to any gene: 7. Germline assignment: CDR1 SGHTA and CDR2 FQGNSA. The CDR3 has 16 residues. The CDR3, as DNA: TGTGCCAGCAGCTTAAGGTCGGCGGGAGCCTCCTACGAGCAGTACTTC. This codes for CASSLRSAGASYEQYF.

This chain links TRBV19 with TRBJ2-7, with D unresolved. The CDR3 is 13 amino acids. Trimming took off 5 bases at V and 3 bases at J, with 11 bases between the two ends. The germline gives CDR1 LNHDA, CDR2 SQIVND (reference sequence). CDR3 region: CASSPQDLYEQYF. The DNA of the CDR3 is TGTGCCAGTAGTCCCCAGGACCTCTACGAGCAGTACTTC.

This clonotype has a handful of counts. The rearrangement joins TRBV6-1 to TRBJ2-7; D unclear. The CDR3 consists of 13 residues. The V gene's germline CDR1 is MNHNS and CDR2 SASEGT. Trimming removed 7 bases at V and 4 bases at J, with 14 bases between. CDR3: CASTIDFEYEQYF. CDR3 nucleotides: TGTGCCAGCACTATCGACTTCGAATACGAGCAGTACTTC.

As to this clonotype: A much larger clone differs by one base, so this may be a read error. This chain joins TRBV6-1 and TRBJ2-1; D could derive from TRBD1 or TRBD2 (6 bases each). The V gene's germline CDR1 is MNHNS and CDR2 SASEGT. There are 14 residues in the CDR3. Trimming stripped 6 bases from V and 9 bases from J, with 18 bases between. CDR3 sequence reads: CASSRGGTWLEQFF. The CDR3 coding sequence is TGTGCCAGCAGCAGAGGGGGGACATGGCTTGAGCAGTTCTTC.

This clonotype was recorded many times. The chain carries TRBV5-1 and TRBJ1-1; D not certain. Germline assignment: CDR1 SGHRS and CDR2 YFSETQ. The CDR3 has 14 amino acids. Trimming left V 0 bases short and J 0 bases short, with 6 bases between. The CDR3 coding sequence is TGCGCCAGCAGCTTGGAGCCGTTGAACACTGAAGCTTTCTTT. Translating it yields CASSLEPLNTEAFF.

In this sample, this clonotype turned up a few times. This sequence joins TRBV5-1 and TRBJ1-2; possible D gene TRBD1, 6 bases. The CDR3 has 14 residues. The germline CDR1 and CDR2 sequences are SGHRS and YFSETQ. The germline V and J ends were trimmed by 6 bases and 4 bases, with 16 bases remaining between them. The CDR3 reads CASTPSGASYGYTF. CDR3 in DNA: TGCGCCAGCACTCCTTCGGGGGCATCCTATGGCTACACCTTC. Full variable domain (outside the CDR3, taken from reference TRBV5-1 and TRBJ1-2): KAGVTQTPRYLIKTRGQQVTLSCSPISGHRSVSWYQQTPGQGLQFLFEYFSETQRNKGNFPGRFSGRQFSNSRSEMNVSTLELGDSALYLCASTPSGASYGYTFGSGTRLTVV.

Turning to this clonotype: Since no conserved phenylalanine or tryptophan closes the CDR3, a read error is the likely cause. This chain joins TRBV28 and TRBJ2-5; no definite D call. Trimming took 6 bases from V and 0 from J, leaving 11 bases between them. The CDR3 spans 14 residues. CDR1 is MDHEN, CDR2 SYDVKM, per germline. As DNA, the CDR3 is TGTGCCAGCAGATCAACTCGGTACCAAGAGACCCAGTACCTC. It encodes CASRSTRYQETQYL.

The chain combines TRBV5-1 with TRBJ2-7; 7 bases agree with TRBD2. This CDR3 has 15 amino acids. CDR1 and CDR2 (germline): SGHRS, YFSETQ. Germline trimming cut 4 bases from V and 2 bases from J; bases unmatched to any gene: 9. In DNA, the CDR3 is TGCGCCAGCAGCCGCTGGAGCGGGACCGCCTACGAGCAGTACTTC. It is translated as CASSRWSGTAYEQYF. The full variable domain, in which reference TRBV5-1 and TRBJ2-7 provide the parts outside the CDR3, is KAGVTQTPRYLIKTRGQQVTLSCSPISGHRSVSWYQQTPGQGLQFLFEYFSETQRNKGNFPGRFSGRQFSNSRSEMNVSTLELGDSALYLCASSRWSGTAYEQYFGPGTRLTVT.